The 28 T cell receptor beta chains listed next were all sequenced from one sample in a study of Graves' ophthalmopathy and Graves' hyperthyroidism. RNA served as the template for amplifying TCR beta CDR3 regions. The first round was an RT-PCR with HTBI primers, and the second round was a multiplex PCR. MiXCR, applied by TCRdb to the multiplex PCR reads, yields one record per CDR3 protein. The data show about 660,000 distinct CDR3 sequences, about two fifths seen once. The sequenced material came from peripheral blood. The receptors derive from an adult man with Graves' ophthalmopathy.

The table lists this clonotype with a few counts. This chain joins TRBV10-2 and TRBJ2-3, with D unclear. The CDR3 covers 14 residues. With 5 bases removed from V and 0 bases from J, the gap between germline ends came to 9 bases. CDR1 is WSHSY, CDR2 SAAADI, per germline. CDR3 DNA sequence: TGCGCCAGCAGTACCCAGCATAGCACAGATACGCAGTATTTT. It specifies CASSTQHSTDTQYF.

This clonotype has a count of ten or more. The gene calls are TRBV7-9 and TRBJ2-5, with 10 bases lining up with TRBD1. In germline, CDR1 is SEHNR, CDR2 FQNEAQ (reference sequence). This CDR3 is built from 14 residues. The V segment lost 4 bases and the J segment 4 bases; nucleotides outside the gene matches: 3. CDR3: CASSSGQGRETQYF. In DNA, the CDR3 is TGTGCCAGCAGCTCGGGACAGGGGAGAGAGACCCAGTACTTC.

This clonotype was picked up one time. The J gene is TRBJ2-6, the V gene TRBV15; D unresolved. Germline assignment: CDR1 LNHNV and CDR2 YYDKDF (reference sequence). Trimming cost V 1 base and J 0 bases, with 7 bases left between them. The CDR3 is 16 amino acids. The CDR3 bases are TGTGCCACCAGCAGAGCAGGACCCTCTGGGGCCAACGTCCTGACTTTC. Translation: CATSRAGPSGANVLTF. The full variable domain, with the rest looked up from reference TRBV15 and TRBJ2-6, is DAMVIQNPRYQVTQFGKPVTLSCSQTLNHNVMYWYQQKSSQAPKLLFHYYDKDFNNEADTPDNFQSRRPNTSFCFLDIRSPGLGDTAMYLCATSRAGPSGANVLTFGAGSRLTVL.

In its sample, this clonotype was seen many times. The CDR3 reads CASSPNRGKGYEQYF. DNA for the CDR3: TGTGCCAGCAGTCCTAACAGGGGAAAGGGCTACGAGCAGTACTTC. The chain carries TRBV12-3 or TRBV12-4 and TRBJ2-7; 7 nucleotides agree with TRBD1. J lost 3 bases, V lost 5 bases, and 10 bases had no gene match. CDR3 length: 15 residues.

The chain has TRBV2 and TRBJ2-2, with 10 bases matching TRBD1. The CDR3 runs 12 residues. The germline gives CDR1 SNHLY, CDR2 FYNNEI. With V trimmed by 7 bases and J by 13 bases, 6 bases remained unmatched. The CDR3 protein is CASKTGDRGLFF. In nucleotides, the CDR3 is TGTGCCAGCAAGACGGGGGACAGGGGGCTGTTTTTT.

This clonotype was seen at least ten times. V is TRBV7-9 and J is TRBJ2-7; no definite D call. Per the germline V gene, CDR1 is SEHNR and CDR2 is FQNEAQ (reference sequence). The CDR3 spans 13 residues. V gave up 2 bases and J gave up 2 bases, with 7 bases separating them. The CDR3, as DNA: TGTGCCAGCAGCTTACAACAAACCTACGAGCAGTACTTC. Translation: CASSLQQTYEQYF.

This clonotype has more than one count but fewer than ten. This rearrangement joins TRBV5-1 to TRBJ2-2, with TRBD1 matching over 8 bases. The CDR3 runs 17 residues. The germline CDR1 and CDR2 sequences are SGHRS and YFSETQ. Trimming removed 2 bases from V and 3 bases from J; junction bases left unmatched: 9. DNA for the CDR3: TGCGCCAGCAGCTTTGATAACTTGACAGGGGACACCGGGGAGCTGTTTTTT. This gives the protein CASSFDNLTGDTGELFF.

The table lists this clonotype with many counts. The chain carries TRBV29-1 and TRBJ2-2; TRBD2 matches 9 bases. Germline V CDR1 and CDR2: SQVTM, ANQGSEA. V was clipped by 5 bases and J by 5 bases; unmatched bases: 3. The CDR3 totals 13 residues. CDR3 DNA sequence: TGCAGCGTTAAGGGACTAGCAACCGGGGAGCTGTTTTTT. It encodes CSVKGLATGELFF.

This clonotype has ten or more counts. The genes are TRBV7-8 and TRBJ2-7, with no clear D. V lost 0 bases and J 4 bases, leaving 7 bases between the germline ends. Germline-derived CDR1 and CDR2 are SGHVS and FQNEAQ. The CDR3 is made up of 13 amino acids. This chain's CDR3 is CASSLAIPYEQYF. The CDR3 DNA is TGTGCCAGCAGCTTAGCGATACCTTACGAGCAGTACTTC.

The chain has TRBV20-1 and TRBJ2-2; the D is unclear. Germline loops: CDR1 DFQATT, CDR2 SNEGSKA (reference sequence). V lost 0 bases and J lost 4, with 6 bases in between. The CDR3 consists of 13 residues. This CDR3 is CSARDQLTGELFF. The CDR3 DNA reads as TGCAGTGCTAGAGATCAACTCACCGGGGAGCTGTTTTTT.

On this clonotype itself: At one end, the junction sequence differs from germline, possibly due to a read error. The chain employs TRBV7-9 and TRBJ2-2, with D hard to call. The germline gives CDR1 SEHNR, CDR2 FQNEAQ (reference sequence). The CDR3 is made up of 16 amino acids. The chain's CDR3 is CASSQDLRISTGELFF. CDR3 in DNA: TGCGCCAGCAGCCAAGATCTTAGGATTTCCACCGGGGAGCTGTTTTTT.

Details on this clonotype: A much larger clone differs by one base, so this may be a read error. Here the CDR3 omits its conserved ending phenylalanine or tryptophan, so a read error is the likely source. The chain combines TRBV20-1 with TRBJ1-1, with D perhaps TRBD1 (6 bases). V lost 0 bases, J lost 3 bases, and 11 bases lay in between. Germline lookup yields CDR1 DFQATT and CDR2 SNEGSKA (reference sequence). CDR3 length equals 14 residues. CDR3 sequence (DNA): TGCAGTGCTAGAGATGTAGGGGGTGACACTGAAGCTTTCCTT. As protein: CSARDVGGDTEAFL.

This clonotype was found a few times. CDR3 sequence: CAISETGGSTEAFF. Here the CDR3 DNA reads TGTGCCATCAGTGAGACGGGGGGATCCACTGAAGCTTTCTTT. This chain uses TRBV10-3 with TRBJ1-1; possible D gene TRBD1, 5 bases. The germline V and J ends were trimmed by 2 bases and 4 bases, with 11 bases remaining between them. The CDR3 consists of 14 residues. CDR1 is ENHRY and CDR2 is SYGVKD in the germline V gene.

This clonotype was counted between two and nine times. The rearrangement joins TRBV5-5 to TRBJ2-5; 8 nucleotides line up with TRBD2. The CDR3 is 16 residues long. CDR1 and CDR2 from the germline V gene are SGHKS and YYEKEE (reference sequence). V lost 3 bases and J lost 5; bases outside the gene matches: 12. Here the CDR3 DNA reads TGTGCCAGCAGCTGGGAGGCGGGGGGCCCATGGGAGACCCAGTACTTC. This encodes CASSWEAGGPWETQYF.

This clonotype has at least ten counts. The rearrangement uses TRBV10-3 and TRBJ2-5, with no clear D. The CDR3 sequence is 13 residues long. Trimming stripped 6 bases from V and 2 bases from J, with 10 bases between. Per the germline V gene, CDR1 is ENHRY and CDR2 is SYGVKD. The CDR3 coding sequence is TGTGCCATCAGCTGGACGTCTCAAGAGACCCAGTACTTC. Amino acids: CAISWTSQETQYF.

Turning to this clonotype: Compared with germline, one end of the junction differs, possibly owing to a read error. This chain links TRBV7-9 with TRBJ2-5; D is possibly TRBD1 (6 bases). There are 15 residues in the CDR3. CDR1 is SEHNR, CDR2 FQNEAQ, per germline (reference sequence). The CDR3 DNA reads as TGCGCCGGCAGCCAAGATTTGACAGGAAAAGAGACCCAGTACTTC. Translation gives CAGSQDLTGKETQYF.

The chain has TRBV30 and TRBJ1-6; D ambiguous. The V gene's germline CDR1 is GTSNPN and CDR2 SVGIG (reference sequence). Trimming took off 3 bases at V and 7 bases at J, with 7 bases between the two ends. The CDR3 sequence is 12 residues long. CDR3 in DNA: TGTGCCTGGAGGTTTAGGAATTCACCCCTCCACTTT. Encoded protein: CAWRFRNSPLHF.

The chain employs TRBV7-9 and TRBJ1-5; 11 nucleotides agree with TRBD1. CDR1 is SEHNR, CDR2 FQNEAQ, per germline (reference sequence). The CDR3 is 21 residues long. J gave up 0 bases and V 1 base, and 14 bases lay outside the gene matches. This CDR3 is CASSLVGSWTGGSSSNQPQHF. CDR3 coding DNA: TGTGCCAGCAGCTTAGTAGGATCGTGGACAGGGGGCTCCAGTAGCAATCAGCCCCAGCATTTT.

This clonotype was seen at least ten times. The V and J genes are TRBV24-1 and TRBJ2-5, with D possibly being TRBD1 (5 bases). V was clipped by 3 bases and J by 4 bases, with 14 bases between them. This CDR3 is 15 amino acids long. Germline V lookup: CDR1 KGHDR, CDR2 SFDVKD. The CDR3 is CATSDPEAGAETQYF. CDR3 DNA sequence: TGTGCCACCAGTGATCCCGAGGCTGGGGCAGAGACCCAGTACTTC.

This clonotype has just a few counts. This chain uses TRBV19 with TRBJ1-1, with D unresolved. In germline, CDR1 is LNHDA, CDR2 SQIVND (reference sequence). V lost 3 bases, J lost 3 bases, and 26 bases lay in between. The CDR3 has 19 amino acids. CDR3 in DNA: TGTGCCAGTAGTATCCAACCCCCCAGGACTCCAGCCCGCTACACTGAAGCTTTCTTT. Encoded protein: CASSIQPPRTPARYTEAFF.

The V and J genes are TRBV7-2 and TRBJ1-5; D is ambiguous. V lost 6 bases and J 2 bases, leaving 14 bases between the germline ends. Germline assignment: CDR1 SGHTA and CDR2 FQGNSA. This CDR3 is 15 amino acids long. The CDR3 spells CASSSIGSGNQPQHF. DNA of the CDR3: TGTGCCAGCAGTTCAATAGGGTCGGGCAATCAGCCCCAGCATTTT.

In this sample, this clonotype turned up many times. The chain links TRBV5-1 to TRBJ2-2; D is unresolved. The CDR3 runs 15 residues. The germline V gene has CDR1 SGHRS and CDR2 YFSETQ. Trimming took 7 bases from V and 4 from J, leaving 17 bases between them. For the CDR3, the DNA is TGCGCCAGCGAGCCTGGCGCTATGTCCACCGGGGAGCTGTTTTTT. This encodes CASEPGAMSTGELFF.

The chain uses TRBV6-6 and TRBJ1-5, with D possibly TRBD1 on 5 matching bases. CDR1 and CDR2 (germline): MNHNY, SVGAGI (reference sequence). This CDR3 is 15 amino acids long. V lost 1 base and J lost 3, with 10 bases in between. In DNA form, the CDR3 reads TGTGCCAGCAGTTACTTGGGGGGGATCAATCAGCCCCAGCATTTT. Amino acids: CASSYLGGINQPQHF.

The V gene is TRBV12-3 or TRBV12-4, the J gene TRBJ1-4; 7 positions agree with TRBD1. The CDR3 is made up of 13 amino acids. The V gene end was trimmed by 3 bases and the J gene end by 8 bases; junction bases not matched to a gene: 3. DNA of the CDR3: TGTGCCAGCAGTTTCCAGGACAGGGAAAAACTGTTTTTT. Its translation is CASSFQDREKLFF.

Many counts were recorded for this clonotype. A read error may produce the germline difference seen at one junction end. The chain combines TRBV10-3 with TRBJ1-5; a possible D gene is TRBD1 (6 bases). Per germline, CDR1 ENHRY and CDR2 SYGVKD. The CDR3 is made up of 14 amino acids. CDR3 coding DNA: TGTGCCAGCAGTGGTCAGGGGCCCAATCAGCCCCAGCATTTT. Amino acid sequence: CASSGQGPNQPQHF.

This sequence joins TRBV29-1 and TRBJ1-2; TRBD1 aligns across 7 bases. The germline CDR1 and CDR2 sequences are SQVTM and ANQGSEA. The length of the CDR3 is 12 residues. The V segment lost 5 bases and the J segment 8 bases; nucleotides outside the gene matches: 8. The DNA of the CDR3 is TGCAGCGTTACAGGGGAGGTATTCGGCTACACCTTC. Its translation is CSVTGEVFGYTF. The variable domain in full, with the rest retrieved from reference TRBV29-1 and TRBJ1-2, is SAVISQKPSRDICQRGTSLTIQCQVDSQVTMMFWYRQQPGQSLTLIATANQGSEATYESGFVIDKFPISRPNLTFSTLTVSNMSPEDSSIYLCSVTGEVFGYTFGSGTRLTVV.

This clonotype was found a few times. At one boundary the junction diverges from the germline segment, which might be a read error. DNA for the CDR3: TGTGCCAGCAGTTACTCGATACAGGGAGGCGAAAAACTGTTTTTT. Translated, it gives CASSYSIQGGEKLFF. The chain recombines TRBV10-3 with TRBJ1-4, with D possibly TRBD1 on 6 matching bases. CDR3 size: 15 residues. Germline CDR1 ENHRY, CDR2 SYGVKD.

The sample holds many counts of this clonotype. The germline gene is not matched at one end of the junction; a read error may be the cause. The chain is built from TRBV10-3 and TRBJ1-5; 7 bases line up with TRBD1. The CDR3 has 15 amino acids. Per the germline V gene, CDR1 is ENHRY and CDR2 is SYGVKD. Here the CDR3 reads CASSERTGPHQPQHF. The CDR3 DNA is TGTGCCAGCAGTGAACGGACAGGCCCCCATCAGCCCCAGCATTTT.